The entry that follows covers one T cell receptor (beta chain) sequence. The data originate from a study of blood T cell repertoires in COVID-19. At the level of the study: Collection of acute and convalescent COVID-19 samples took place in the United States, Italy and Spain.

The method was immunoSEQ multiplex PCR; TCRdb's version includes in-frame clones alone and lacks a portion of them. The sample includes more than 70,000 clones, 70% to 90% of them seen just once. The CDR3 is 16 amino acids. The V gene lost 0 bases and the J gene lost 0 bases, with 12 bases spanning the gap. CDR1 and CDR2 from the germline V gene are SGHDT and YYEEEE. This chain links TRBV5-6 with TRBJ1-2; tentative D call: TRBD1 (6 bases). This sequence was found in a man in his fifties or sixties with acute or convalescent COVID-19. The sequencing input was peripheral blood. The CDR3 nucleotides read TGTGCCAGCAGCTTGGAACAGGGACCAGCTAACTATGGCTACACCTTC. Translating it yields CASSLEQGPANYGYTF. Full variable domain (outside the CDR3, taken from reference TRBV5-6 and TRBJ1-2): DAGVTQSPTHLIKTRGQQVTLRCSPKSGHDTVSWYQQALGQGPQFIFQYYEEEERQRGNFPDRFSGHQFPNYSSELNVNALLLGDSALYLCASSLEQGPANYGYTFGSGTRLTVV.